This TCR beta chain originates from a study of blood T cell repertoires in COVID-19. About the research overall: Acute and convalescent COVID-19 samples came from the United States, Italy and Spain. T cells, B-cell-depleted T cells, or PBMCs supplied cDNA or gDNA.

This CDR3 has 13 residues. Germline CDR1 SGHRS, CDR2 YFSETQ. Germline trimming cut 5 bases from V and 6 bases from J; bases unmatched to any gene: 6. In the original analysis: Counts of nucleated cells, estimated from reference gene primer amplification, were obtained. Profiled with immunoSEQ multiplex PCR; TCRdb holds only in-frame clones, not every one. From that table come the V and J calls and clone size; the DNA was used to work out D and trimming. Among about 140,000 clones, about 91% were seen once, and the ten largest hold 1.5%. The specimen sequenced was peripheral blood. The origin of this receptor is a woman aged 60-75 years with acute or convalescent COVID-19. The chain couples TRBV5-1 to TRBJ1-2; 8 bases fit TRBD1. The CDR3: CASRDRAPDGYTF. The DNA for the CDR3 is TGCGCCAGCAGGGACAGGGCGCCTGATGGCTACACCTTC. Complete variable domain (other parts from reference TRBV5-1 and TRBJ1-2): KAGVTQTPRYLIKTRGQQVTLSCSPISGHRSVSWYQQTPGQGLQFLFEYFSETQRNKGNFPGRFSGRQFSNSRSEMNVSTLELGDSALYLCASRDRAPDGYTFGSGTRLTVV.